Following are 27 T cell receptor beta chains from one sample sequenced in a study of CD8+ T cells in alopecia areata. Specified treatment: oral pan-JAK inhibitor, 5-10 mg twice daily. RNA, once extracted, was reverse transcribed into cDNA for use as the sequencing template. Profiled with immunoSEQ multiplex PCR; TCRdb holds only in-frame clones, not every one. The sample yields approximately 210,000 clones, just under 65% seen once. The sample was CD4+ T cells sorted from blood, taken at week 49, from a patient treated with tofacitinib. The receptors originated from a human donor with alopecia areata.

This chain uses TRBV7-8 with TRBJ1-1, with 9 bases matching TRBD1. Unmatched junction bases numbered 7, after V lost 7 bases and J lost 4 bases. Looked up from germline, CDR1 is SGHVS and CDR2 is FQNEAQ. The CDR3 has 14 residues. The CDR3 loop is CASTPDRGITEAFF. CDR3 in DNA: TGTGCCAGCACCCCGGACAGGGGTATCACTGAAGCTTTCTTT.

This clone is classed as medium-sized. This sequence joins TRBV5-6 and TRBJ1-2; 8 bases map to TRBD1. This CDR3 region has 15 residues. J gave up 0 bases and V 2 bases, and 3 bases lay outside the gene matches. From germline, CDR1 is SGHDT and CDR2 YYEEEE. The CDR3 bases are TGTGCCAGCAGCTTCGGACAGGGCTCTAACTATGGCTACACCTTC. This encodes CASSFGQGSNYGYTF.

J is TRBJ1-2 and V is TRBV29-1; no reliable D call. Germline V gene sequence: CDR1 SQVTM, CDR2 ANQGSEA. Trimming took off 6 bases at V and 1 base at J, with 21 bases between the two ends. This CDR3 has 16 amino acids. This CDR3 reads CSVRVFFGRHNYGYTF. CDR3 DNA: TGCAGCGTGCGGGTCTTTTTTGGGAGACATAACTATGGCTACACCTTC.

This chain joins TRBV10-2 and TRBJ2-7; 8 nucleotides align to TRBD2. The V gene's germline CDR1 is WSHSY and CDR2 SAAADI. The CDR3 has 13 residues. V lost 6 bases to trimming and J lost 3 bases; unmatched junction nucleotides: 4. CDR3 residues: CASSIAGHYEQYF. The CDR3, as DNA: TGCGCCAGCAGCATAGCGGGGCACTACGAGCAGTACTTC.

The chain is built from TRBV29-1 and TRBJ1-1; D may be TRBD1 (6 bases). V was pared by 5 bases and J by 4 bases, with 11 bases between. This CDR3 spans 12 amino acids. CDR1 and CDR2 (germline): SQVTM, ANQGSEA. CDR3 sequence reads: CSVYSGVTEAFF. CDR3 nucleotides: TGCAGCGTTTATTCAGGGGTCACTGAAGCTTTCTTT.

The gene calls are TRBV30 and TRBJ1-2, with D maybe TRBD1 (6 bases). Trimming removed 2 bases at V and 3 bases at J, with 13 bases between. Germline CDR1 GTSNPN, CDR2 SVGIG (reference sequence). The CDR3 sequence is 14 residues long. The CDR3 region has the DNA TGTGCCTGGAGTCCCAGGGGTTTCGACTATGGCTACACCTTC. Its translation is CAWSPRGFDYGYTF.

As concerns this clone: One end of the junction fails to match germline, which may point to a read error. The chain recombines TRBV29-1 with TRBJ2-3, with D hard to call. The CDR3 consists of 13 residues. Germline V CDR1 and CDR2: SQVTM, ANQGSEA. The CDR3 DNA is TGCAGCGTCGAAGAAGTGTTTGGAGATACGCAGTATTTT. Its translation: CSVEEVFGDTQYF.

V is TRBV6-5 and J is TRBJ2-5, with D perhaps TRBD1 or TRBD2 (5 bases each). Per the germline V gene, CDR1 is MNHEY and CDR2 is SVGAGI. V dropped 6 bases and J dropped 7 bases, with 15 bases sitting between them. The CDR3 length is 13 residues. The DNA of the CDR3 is TGTGCCAGCAGCCCCGGGGACGTCAGGACCCAGTACTTC. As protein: CASSPGDVRTQYF.

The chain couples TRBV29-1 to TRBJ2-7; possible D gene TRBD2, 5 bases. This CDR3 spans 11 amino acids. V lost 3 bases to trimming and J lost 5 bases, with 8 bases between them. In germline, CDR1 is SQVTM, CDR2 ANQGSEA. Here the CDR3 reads CSVETINEQYF. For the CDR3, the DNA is TGCAGCGTTGAGACTATCAACGAGCAGTACTTC.

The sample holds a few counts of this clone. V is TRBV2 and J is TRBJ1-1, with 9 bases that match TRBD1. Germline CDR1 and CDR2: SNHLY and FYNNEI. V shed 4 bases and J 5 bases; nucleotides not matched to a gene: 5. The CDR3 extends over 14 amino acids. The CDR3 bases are TGTGCCAGCAGTGTACAGGGGGCGCGGACTGAAGCTTTCTTT. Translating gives CASSVQGARTEAFF.

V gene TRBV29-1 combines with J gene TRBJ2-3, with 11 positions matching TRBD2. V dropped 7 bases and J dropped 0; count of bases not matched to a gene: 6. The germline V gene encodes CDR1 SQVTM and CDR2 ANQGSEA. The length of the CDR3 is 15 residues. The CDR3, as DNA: TGCAGCGCCGCGACTAGCGGGGCCAGCACAGATACGCAGTATTTT. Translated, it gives CSAATSGASTDTQYF.

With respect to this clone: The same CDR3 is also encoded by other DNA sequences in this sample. DNA of the CDR3: TGTGCCTGGACAGGGGGTTCGAATCAGCCCCAGCATTTT. It encodes CAWTGGSNQPQHF. V usage is TRBV30 and J usage is TRBJ1-5, with 7 bases matching TRBD1. This CDR3 has 13 residues. CDR1 GTSNPN and CDR2 SVGIG come from the germline V gene (reference sequence). The junction had 4 bases not matched to a gene; V was cut back by 4 bases and J by 4 bases.

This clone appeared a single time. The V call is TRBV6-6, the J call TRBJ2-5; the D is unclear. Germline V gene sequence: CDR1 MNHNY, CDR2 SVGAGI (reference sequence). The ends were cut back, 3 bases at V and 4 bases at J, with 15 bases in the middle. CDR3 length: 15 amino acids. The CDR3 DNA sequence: TGTGCCAGCAGTTATGACTCAGGATGGGGAGAGACCCAGTACTTC. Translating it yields CASSYDSGWGETQYF.

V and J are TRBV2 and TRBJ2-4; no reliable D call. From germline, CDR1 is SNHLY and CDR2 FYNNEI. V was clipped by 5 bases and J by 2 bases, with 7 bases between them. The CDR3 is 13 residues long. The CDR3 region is CASSPQTKNIQYF. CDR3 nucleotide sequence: TGTGCCAGCAGTCCACAGACCAAAAACATTCAGTACTTC.

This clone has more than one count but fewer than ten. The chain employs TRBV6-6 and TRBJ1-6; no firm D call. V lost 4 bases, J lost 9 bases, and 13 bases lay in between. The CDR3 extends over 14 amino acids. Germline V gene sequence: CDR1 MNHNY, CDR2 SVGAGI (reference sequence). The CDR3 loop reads CASSFGGKGSPLHF. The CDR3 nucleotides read TGTGCCAGCAGTTTCGGAGGGAAGGGTTCACCCCTCCACTTT.

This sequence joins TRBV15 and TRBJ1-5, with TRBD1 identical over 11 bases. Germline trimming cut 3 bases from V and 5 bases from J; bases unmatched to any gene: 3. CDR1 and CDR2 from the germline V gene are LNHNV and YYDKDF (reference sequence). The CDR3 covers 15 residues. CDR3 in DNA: TGTGCCACCAGCAGTGGGACAGGGGGGTATCAGCCCCAGCATTTT. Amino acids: CATSSGTGGYQPQHF.

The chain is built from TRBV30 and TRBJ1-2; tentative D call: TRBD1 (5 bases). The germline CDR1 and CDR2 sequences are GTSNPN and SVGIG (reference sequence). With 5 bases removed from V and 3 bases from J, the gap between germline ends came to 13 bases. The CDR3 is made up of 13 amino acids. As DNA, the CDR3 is TGTGCCTGGCAGAGACGGGGGTACTATGGCTACACCTTC. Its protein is CAWQRRGYYGYTF. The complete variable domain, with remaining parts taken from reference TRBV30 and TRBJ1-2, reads SQTIHQWPATLVQPVGSPLSLECTVEGTSNPNLYWYRQAAGRGLQLLFYSVGIGQISSEVPQNLSASRPQDRQFILSSKKLLLSDSGFYLCAWQRRGYYGYTFGSGTRLTVV.

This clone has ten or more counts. For the CDR3, the DNA is TGTGCCAGCAGCTGGGGACAGGGGGGTTCACCCCTCCACTTT. This translates into CASSWGQGGSPLHF. J is TRBJ1-6 and V is TRBV7-2; 11 positions agree with TRBD1. J lost 9 bases, V lost 4 bases, and 2 bases had no gene match. The CDR3 is 14 amino acids. The germline V gene encodes CDR1 SGHTA and CDR2 FQGNSA. Combining the CDR3 with reference TRBV7-2 and TRBJ1-6 gives the whole variable domain GAGVSQSPSNKVTEKGKDVELRCDPISGHTALYWYRQSLGQGLEFLIYFQGNSAPDKSGLPSDRFSAERTGGSVSTLTIQRTQQEDSAVYLCASSWGQGGSPLHFGNGTRLTVT.

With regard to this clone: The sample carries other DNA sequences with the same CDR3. The CDR3 nucleotides are TGCAGCGTCGCAAAGAACACTGAAGCTTTCTTT. This translates into CSVAKNTEAFF. V is TRBV29-1 and J is TRBJ1-1; D unresolved. V dropped 6 bases and J dropped 1 base, with 6 bases sitting between them. CDR1 and CDR2 from the germline V gene are SQVTM and ANQGSEA. The CDR3 sequence is 11 residues long. The entire variable domain, with the rest obtained from reference TRBV29-1 and TRBJ1-1, is as follows: SAVISQKPSRDICQRGTSLTIQCQVDSQVTMMFWYRQQPGQSLTLIATANQGSEATYESGFVIDKFPISRPNLTFSTLTVSNMSPEDSSIYLCSVAKNTEAFFGQGTRLTVV.

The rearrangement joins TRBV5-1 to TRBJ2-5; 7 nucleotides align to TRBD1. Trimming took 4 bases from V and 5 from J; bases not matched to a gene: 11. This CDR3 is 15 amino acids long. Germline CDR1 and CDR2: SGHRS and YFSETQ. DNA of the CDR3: TGCGCCAGCAGCCTCACCGGGACAGATGAGGAGACCCAGTACTTC. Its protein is CASSLTGTDEETQYF. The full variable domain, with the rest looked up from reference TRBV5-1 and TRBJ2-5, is KAGVTQTPRYLIKTRGQQVTLSCSPISGHRSVSWYQQTPGQGLQFLFEYFSETQRNKGNFPGRFSGRQFSNSRSEMNVSTLELGDSALYLCASSLTGTDEETQYFGPGTRLLVL.

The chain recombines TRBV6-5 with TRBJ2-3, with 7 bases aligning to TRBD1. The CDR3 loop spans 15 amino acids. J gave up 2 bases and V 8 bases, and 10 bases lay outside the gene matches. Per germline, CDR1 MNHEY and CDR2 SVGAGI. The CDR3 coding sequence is TGTGCCAGCCGGGGAGCAAGGGGGCTCACAGATACGCAGTATTTT. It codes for CASRGARGLTDTQYF.

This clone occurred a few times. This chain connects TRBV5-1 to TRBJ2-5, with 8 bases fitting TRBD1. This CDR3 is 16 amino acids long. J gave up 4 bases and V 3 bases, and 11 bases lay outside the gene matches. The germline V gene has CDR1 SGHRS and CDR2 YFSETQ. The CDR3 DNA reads TGCGCCAGCAGCTACCCAAAAGGTGACAGGGGAGAGACCCAGTACTTC. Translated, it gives CASSYPKGDRGETQYF.

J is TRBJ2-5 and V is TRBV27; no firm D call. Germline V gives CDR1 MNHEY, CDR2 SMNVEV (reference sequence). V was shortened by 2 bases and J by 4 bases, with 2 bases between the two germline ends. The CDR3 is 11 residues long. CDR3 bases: TGTGCCAGCAGTTTAGGAGAGACCCAGTACTTC. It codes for CASSLGETQYF.

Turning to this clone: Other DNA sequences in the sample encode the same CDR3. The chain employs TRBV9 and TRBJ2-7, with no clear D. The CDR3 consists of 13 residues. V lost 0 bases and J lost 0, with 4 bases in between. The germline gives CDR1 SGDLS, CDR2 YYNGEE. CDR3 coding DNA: TGTGCCAGCAGCGTAGGGACCTCCTACGAGCAGTACTTC. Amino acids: CASSVGTSYEQYF.

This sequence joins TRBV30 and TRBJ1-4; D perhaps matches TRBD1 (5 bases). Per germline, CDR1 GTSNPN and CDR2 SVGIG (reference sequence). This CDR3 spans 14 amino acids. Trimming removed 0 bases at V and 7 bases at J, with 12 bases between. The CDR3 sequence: CAWSVGGVLEKLFF. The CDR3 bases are TGTGCCTGGAGTGTTGGAGGGGTACTTGAAAAACTGTTTTTT.

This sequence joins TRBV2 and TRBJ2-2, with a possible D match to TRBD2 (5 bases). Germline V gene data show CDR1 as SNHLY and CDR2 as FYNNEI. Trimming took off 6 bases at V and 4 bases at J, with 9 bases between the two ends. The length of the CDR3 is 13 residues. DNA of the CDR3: TGTGCCAGCAGATACAGCGGCACCGGGGAGCTGTTTTTT. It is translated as CASRYSGTGELFF.

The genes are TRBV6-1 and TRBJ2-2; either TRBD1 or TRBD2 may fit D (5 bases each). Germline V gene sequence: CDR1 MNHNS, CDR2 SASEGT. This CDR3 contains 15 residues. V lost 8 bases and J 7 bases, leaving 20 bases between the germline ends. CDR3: CASRDLQDRFGELFF. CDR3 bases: TGTGCCAGCCGGGACCTTCAAGATAGGTTCGGGGAGCTGTTTTTT.